The source of this TCR beta chain is a study of blood T cell repertoires in COVID-19. The wider study: Specimens from acute and convalescent COVID-19 originated in the United States, Italy and Spain.

The V end lost 6 bases, the J end lost 0 bases, and 9 bases lay between the germline ends. The CDR3 is made up of 14 amino acids. The V gene's germline CDR1 is LNHDA and CDR2 SQIVND (reference sequence). Per the authors' pipeline: Amplified reference gene primers provided the basis for estimating nucleated cell counts. Only in-frame clones appear in the TCRdb table, and some are missing; sequencing was by immunoSEQ multiplex PCR. The V and J calls and clone size are taken from that table; D and trimming were inferred from the DNA. The table shows some 160,000 clones, with approximately 83% occurring only once.

This rearrangement joins TRBV19 to TRBJ1-5, with a possible D match to TRBD1 (6 bases). The sequencing sample was made of peripheral blood. The TCR was taken from a human donor in a cohort sampled during active COVID-19. CDR3 nucleotides: TGTGCCAGTAGAGACAGGTCTAGCAATCAGCCCCAGCATTTT. Residues: CASRDRSSNQPQHF.